The 7 T cell receptor beta chains listed next were all sequenced from one sample in a study of T cell responses to AZD1222 COVID-19 vaccine. The repertoire was sequenced with immunoSEQ multiplex PCR; TCRdb's copy has only in-frame clones and lacks some. The table includes 100,000 to 150,000 clones, approximately 90% detected once. The sequencing used peripheral blood, collected 28 days after the second AZD1222 dose. The receptor set was obtained from an adult who received the AZD1222 COVID-19 vaccine.

The chain uses TRBV6-5 and TRBJ2-7, with 7 bases aligning to TRBD2. J was trimmed by 9 bases and V by 2 bases; bases with no gene match: 10. The CDR3 spans 14 residues. Per the germline V gene, CDR1 is MNHEY and CDR2 is SVGAGI. CDR3 bases: TGTGCCAGCAGTTACGACAGTTTTACGGGGGGGCAGTACTTC. Amino acid sequence: CASSYDSFTGGQYF.

The chain couples TRBV11-2 to TRBJ2-7; the D gene is possibly TRBD1 (6 bases). Germline loops: CDR1 SGHAT, CDR2 FQNNGV. The CDR3 is 13 amino acids. The V end lost 5 bases, the J end lost 1 base, and 9 bases lay between the germline ends. CDR3 amino acids: CASSNDRSYEQYF. CDR3 DNA: TGTGCCAGCAGCAACGACAGGTCCTACGAGCAGTACTTC.

The chain combines TRBV10-1 with TRBJ2-1; 16 nucleotides align to TRBD2. The germline V gene has CDR1 WNHNN and CDR2 SYGVQD (reference sequence). The V segment lost 4 bases and the J segment 8 bases; nucleotides outside the gene matches: 2. This CDR3 is 15 amino acids long. CDR3 nucleotides: TGCGCCAGCAGTGCAGGGACTAGCGGGAGGGATGAGCAGTTCTTC. Its protein product is CASSAGTSGRDEQFF.

V gene TRBV11-3 combines with J gene TRBJ2-1, with D tentatively TRBD2 (6 bases). The V gene lost 4 bases and the J gene lost 0 bases, with 16 bases spanning the gap. Germline V gives CDR1 SGHNT, CDR2 YENEEA. This CDR3 comprises 17 residues. CDR3 residues: CASSSRARGLSYNEQFF. CDR3 sequence (DNA): TGTGCCAGCAGCTCCCGGGCCCGGGGACTCTCCTACAATGAGCAGTTCTTC.

This clone was seen a single time. This sequence joins TRBV5-1 and TRBJ2-7; D gene uncertain. Germline V CDR1 and CDR2: SGHRS, YFSETQ. Trimming removed 1 base at V and 6 bases at J, with 11 bases between. This CDR3 comprises 13 residues. In DNA, the CDR3 is TGCGCCAGCAGCTTGACACAGCACTCCGAGCAGTACTTC. Translating gives CASSLTQHSEQYF.

The chain couples TRBV4-2 to TRBJ2-7; the D is unclear. This CDR3 is built from 15 residues. Trimming shortened V by 1 base and J by 0 bases, and 10 bases separated the two germline ends. CDR1 LGHNA and CDR2 YNFKEQ come from the germline V gene. CDR3 in DNA: TGTGCCAGCAGCCAAGCCGACCTAAGCTCCTACGAGCAGTACTTC. Translation: CASSQADLSSYEQYF.

V and J are TRBV5-8 and TRBJ1-5, with TRBD1 matching over 7 bases. Germline loops: CDR1 SGHTS, CDR2 YDEGEE. The CDR3 spans 13 residues. V dropped 6 bases and J dropped 7; count of bases not matched to a gene: 7. The chain's CDR3 is CASILQGGQPQHF. The CDR3 DNA reads as TGTGCCAGCATTCTCCAGGGGGGCCAGCCCCAGCATTTT.